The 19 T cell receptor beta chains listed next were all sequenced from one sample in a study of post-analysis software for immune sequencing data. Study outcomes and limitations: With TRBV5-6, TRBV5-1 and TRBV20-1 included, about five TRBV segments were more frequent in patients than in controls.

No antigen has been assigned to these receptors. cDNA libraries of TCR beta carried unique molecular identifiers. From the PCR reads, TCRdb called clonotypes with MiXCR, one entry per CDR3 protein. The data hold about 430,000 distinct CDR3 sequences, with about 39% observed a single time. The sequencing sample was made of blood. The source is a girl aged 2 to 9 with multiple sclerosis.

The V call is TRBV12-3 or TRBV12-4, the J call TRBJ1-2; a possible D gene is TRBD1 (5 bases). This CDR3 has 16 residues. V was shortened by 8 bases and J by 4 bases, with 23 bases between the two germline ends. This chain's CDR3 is CASGKGLIPGPYGYTF. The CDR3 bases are TGTGCCAGCGGGAAGGGACTGATTCCCGGTCCCTATGGCTACACCTTC.

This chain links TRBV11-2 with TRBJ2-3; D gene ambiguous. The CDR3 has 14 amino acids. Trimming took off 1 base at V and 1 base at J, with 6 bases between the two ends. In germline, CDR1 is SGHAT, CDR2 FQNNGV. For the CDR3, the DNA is TGTGCCAGCAGCTTAGGTTCTCGCACAGATACGCAGTATTTT. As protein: CASSLGSRTDTQYF.

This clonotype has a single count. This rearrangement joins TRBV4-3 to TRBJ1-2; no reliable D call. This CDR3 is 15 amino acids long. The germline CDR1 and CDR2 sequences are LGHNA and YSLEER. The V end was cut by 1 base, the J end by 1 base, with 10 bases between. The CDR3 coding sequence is TGCGCCAGCAGCCAAGTTGTCGCCTTTAACTATGGCTACACCTTC. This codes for CASSQVVAFNYGYTF.

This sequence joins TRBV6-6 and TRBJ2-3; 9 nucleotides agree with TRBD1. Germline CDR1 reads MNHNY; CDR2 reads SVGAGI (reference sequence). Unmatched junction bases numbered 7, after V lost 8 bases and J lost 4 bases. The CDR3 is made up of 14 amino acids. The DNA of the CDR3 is TGTGCCAGCGGTTCGGACAGGGGTGCAGATACGCAGTATTTT. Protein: CASGSDRGADTQYF.

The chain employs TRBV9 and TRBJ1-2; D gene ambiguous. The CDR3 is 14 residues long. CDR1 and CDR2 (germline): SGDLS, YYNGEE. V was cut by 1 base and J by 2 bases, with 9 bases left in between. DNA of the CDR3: TGTGCCAGCAGCGTAAACACGGCCAACTATGGCTACACCTTC. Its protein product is CASSVNTANYGYTF. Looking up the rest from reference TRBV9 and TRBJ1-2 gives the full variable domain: DSGVTQTPKHLITATGQRVTLRCSPRSGDLSVYWYQQSLDQGLQFLIQYYNGEERAKGNILERFSAQQFPDLHSELNLSSLELGDSALYFCASSVNTANYGYTFGSGTRLTVV.

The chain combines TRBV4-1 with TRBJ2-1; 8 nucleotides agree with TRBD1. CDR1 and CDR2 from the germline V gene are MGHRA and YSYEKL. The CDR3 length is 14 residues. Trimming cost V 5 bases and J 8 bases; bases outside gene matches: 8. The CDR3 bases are TGCGCCAGCAGCACCCCGGACAGGGACCATGAGCAGTTCTTC. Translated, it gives CASSTPDRDHEQFF.

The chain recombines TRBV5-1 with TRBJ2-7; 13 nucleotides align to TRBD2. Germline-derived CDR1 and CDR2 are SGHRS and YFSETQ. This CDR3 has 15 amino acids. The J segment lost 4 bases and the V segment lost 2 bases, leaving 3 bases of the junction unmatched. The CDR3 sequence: CASSLETSGRYEQYF. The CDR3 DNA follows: TGCGCCAGCAGCTTAGAGACTAGCGGGAGGTACGAGCAGTACTTC.

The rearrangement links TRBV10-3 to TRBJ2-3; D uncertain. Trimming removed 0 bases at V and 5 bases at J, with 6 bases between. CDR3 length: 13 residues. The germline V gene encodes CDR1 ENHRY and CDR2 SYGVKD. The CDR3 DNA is TGTGCCATCAGTGAGTCCCAAGGAGATACGCAGTATTTT. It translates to CAISESQGDTQYF.

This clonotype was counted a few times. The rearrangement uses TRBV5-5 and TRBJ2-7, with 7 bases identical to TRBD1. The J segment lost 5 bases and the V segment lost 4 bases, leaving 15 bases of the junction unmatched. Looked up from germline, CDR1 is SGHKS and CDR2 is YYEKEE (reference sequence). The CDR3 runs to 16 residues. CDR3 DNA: TGTGCCAGCAGCCGAAACACGGGACAGAATCACCACGAGCAGTACTTC. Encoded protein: CASSRNTGQNHHEQYF.

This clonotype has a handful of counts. The CDR3 reads CASSLRGHSLGRKPLYNEQFF. CDR3 in DNA: TGCGCCAGCAGCTTGAGGGGTCACAGTCTCGGGCGAAAGCCCCTCTACAATGAGCAGTTCTTC. V usage is TRBV5-1 and J usage is TRBJ2-1; possibly TRBD1 for D (5 bases). Germline V gene lookup returns CDR1 SGHRS and CDR2 YFSETQ. Trimming shortened V by 1 base and J by 3 bases, and 29 bases separated the two germline ends. This CDR3 has 21 residues.

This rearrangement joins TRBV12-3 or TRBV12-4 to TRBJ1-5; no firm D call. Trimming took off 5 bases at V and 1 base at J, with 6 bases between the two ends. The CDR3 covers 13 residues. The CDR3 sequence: CASSLWSNQPQHF. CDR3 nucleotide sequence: TGTGCCAGCAGTCTCTGGAGCAATCAGCCCCAGCATTTT.

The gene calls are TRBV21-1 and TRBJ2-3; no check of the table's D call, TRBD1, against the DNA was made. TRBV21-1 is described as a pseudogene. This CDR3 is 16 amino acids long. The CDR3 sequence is CARRAEGGEFPDTQYF. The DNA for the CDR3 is TGTGCCCGACGCGCGGAAGGGGGCGAATTCCCAGATACGCAGTATTTT.

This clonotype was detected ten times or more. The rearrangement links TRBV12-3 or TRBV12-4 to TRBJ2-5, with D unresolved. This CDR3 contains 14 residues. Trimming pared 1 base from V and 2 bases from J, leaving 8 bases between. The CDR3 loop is CASSLGGLQETQYF. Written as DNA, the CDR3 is TGTGCCAGCAGTTTAGGTGGGCTACAAGAGACCCAGTACTTC.

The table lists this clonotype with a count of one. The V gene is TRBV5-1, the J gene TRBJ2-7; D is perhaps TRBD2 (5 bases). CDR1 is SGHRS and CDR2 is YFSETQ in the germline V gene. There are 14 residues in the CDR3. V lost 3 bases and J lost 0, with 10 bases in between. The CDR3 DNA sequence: TGCGCCAGCAGCTCGATAGCGAGCTCCTACGAGCAGTACTTC. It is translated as CASSSIASSYEQYF. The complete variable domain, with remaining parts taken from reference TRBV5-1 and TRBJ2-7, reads KAGVTQTPRYLIKTRGQQVTLSCSPISGHRSVSWYQQTPGQGLQFLFEYFSETQRNKGNFPGRFSGRQFSNSRSEMNVSTLELGDSALYLCASSSIASSYEQYFGPGTRLTVT.

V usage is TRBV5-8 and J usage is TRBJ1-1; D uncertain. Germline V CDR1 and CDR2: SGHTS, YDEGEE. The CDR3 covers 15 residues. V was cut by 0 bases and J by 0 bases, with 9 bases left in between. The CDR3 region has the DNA TGTGCCAGCAGCTTGGAAGGCAGCCTGAACACTGAAGCTTTCTTT. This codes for CASSLEGSLNTEAFF. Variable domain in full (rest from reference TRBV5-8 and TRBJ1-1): EAGVTQSPTHLIKTRGQQATLRCSPISGHTSVYWYQQALGLGLQFLLWYDEGEERNRGNFPPRFSGRQFPNYSSELNVNALELEDSALYLCASSLEGSLNTEAFFGQGTRLTVV.

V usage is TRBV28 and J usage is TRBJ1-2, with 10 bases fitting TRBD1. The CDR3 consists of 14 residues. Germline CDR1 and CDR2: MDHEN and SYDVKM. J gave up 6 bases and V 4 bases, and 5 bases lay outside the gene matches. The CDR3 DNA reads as TGTGCCAGCAGTTCCCCCGGGACAGGGGATGGCTACACCTTC. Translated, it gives CASSSPGTGDGYTF.

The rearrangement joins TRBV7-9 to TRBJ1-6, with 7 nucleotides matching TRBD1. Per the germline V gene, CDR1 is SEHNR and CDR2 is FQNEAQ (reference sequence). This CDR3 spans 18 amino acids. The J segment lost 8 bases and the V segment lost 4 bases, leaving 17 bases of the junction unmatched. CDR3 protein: CASSSHRRTGWADSPLHF. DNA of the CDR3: TGTGCCAGCAGCTCTCACCGAAGGACAGGCTGGGCTGATTCACCCCTCCACTTT.

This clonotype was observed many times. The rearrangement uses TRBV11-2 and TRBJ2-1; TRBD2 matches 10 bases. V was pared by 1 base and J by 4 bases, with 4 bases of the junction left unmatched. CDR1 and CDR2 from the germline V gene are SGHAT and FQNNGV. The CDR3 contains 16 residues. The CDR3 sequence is CASSLVGLAEYNEQFF. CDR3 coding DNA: TGTGCCAGCAGCTTAGTCGGACTAGCGGAATACAATGAGCAGTTCTTC.

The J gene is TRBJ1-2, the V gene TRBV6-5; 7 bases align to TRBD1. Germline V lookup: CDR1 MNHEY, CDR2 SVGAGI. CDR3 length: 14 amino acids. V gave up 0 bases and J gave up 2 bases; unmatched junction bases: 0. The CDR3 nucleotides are TGTGCCAGCAGTTACTCGACAGGGAACTATGGCTACACCTTC. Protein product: CASSYSTGNYGYTF.